One sample yielded the 9 T cell receptor beta chains listed below, sequenced in a study of T cells in Graves' hyperthyroidism and ophthalmopathy. The source material, RNA transcripts, was used to amplify TCR beta CDR3 regions. The HTBI primer set drove a first-round RT-PCR of the TCR CDR3. Via MiXCR, TCRdb re-called the multiplex PCR reads, giving one row per CDR3 protein. Of about 330,000 distinct CDR3 sequences listed, approximately 15% were seen once; the top ten hold 34%. Sequencing was carried out using blood. Receptors were obtained from a woman in her thirties or forties with Graves' ophthalmopathy.

J is TRBJ2-2 and V is TRBV3-1; TRBD2 matches 10 bases. CDR1 and CDR2 (germline): LGHDT, YNNKEL (reference sequence). The CDR3 extends over 15 amino acids. V lost 0 bases to trimming and J lost 7 bases; unmatched junction nucleotides: 2. The CDR3 here is CASSQEGLANGELFF. The CDR3 region has the DNA TGTGCCAGCAGCCAAGAGGGACTAGCGAACGGGGAGCTGTTTTTT.

Points on this clonotype: This may arise from a read error, as a much more abundant clone is one base away. This sequence joins TRBV2 and TRBJ2-2, with D unclear. CDR1 and CDR2 (germline): SNHLY, FYNNEI. This CDR3 has 10 residues. This CDR3 reads CVSQSGELFF. DNA of the CDR3: TGTGTCAGCCAGAGCGGGGAGCTGTTTTTT.

The chain has TRBV9 and TRBJ2-1; the match to TRBD2 covers 12 bases. Trimming at V came to 3 bases and at J to 5 bases, leaving 3 bases not matched to a gene. CDR1 and CDR2 from the germline V gene are SGDLS and YYNGEE. The CDR3 is 15 amino acids. Written as DNA, the CDR3 is TGTGCCAGCAGCGCGGGACTAGCGGGTAACAATGAGCAGTTCTTC. This codes for CASSAGLAGNNEQFF.

This clonotype appeared many times. This chain uses TRBV7-6 with TRBJ2-3; the match to TRBD1 covers 10 bases. The germline gives CDR1 SGHVS, CDR2 FNYEAQ. The V gene end was trimmed by 3 bases and the J gene end by 2 bases; junction bases not matched to a gene: 8. The CDR3 is made up of 17 amino acids. DNA for the CDR3: TGTGCCAGCAGCTTGGGGGCGGACAGGGGGGTCACAGATACGCAGTATTTT. Protein: CASSLGADRGVTDTQYF.

This clonotype was counted at least ten times. As DNA, the CDR3 is TGTGCCAGCAGTGGGGACCGGGGTGAGCAGTTCTTC. Translation gives CASSGDRGEQFF. The V gene is TRBV2, the J gene TRBJ2-1, with D perhaps TRBD1 or TRBD2 (5 bases each). The V end lost 4 bases, the J end lost 9 bases, and 10 bases lay between the germline ends. The length of the CDR3 is 12 residues. Germline V gene lookup returns CDR1 SNHLY and CDR2 FYNNEI.

This clonotype showed up many times. The chain uses TRBV27 and TRBJ1-4; maybe TRBD1 (6 bases). The germline V and J ends were trimmed by 6 bases and 8 bases, with 19 bases remaining between them. Germline CDR1 reads MNHEY; CDR2 reads SMNVEV (reference sequence). The CDR3 is 15 amino acids. The CDR3 DNA is TGTGCCAGCAGGCAGGGGACCGCCGTACGGGAAAAACTGTTTTTT. Amino acids: CASRQGTAVREKLFF.

This clonotype has just a few counts. The chain combines TRBV5-1 with TRBJ2-7; the D is unclear. V was clipped by 5 bases and J by 4 bases, with 7 bases between them. Germline CDR1 and CDR2: SGHRS and YFSETQ. The CDR3 spans 11 residues. CDR3: CASRAAYEQYF. DNA of the CDR3: TGCGCCAGCAGGGCGGCGTACGAGCAGTACTTC.

The chain couples TRBV6-1 to TRBJ1-1, with D perhaps matching TRBD1 (6 bases). Germline V CDR1 and CDR2: MNHNS, SASEGT. Trimming took 5 bases from V and 5 from J, leaving 15 bases between them. This CDR3 contains 14 residues. For the CDR3, the DNA is TGTGCCAGCAGTTATGGGGGGCTAGGTACTGAAGCTTTCTTT. Translated, it gives CASSYGGLGTEAFF.

The rearrangement links TRBV5-4 to TRBJ1-6; no clear D. V gave up 6 bases and J gave up 8 bases, with 9 bases separating them. This CDR3 has 12 residues. CDR1 is SGHNT and CDR2 is YYREEE in the germline V gene (reference sequence). CDR3 sequence: CASKLLDSPLHF. DNA for the CDR3: TGTGCCAGCAAGTTGCTGGATTCACCCCTCCACTTT. Supplemented by reference TRBV5-4 and TRBJ1-6, the full variable domain reads ETGVTQSPTHLIKTRGQQVTLRCSSQSGHNTVSWYQQALGQGPQFIFQYYREEENGRGNFPPRFSGLQFPNYSSELNVNALELDDSALYLCASKLLDSPLHFGNGTRLTVT.